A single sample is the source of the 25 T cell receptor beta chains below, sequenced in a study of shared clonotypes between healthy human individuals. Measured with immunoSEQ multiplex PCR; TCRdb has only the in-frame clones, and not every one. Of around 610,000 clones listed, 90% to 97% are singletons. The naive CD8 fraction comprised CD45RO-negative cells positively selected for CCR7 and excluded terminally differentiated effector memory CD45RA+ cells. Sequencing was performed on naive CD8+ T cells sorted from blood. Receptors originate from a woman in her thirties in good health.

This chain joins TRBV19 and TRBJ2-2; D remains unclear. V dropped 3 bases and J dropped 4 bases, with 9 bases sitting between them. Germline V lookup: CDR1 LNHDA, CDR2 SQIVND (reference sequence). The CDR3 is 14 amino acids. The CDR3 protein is CASSIISTTGELFF. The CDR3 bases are TGTGCCAGTAGTATCATATCCACCACCGGGGAGCTGTTTTTT. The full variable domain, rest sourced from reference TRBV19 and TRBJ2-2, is DGGITQSPKYLFRKEGQNVTLSCEQNLNHDAMYWYRQDPGQGLRLIYYSQIVNDFQKGDIAEGYSVSREKKESFPLTVTSAQKNPTAFYLCASSIISTTGELFFGEGSRLTVL.

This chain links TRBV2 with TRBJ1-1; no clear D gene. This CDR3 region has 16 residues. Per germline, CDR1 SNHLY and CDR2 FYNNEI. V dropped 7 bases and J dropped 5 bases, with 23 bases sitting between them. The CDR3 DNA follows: TGTGCCAGCAACGGGCCCGGGGAGGGCACCCATACTGAAGCTTTCTTT. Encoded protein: CASNGPGEGTHTEAFF.

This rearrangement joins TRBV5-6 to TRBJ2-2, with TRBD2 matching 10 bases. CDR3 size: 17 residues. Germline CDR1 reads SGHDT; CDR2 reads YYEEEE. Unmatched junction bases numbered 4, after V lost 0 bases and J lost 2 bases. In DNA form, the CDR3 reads TGTGCCAGCAGCTTGGTCACTAGCGGGGTAAACACCGGGGAGCTGTTTTTT. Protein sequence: CASSLVTSGVNTGELFF.

For the CDR3, the DNA is TGTGCCAGTACTAGCGGAGAAGCCTACGAGCAGTACTTC. Translated, it gives CASTSGEAYEQYF. The V and J genes are TRBV13 and TRBJ2-7; 8 nucleotides match TRBD2. The CDR3 spans 13 residues. Germline CDR1 PRHDT, CDR2 FYEKMQ (reference sequence). Trimming at V came to 9 bases and at J to 2 bases, leaving 6 bases not matched to a gene. The full variable domain, its missing parts supplied by reference TRBV13 and TRBJ2-7, is AAGVIQSPRHLIKEKRETATLKCYPIPRHDTVYWYQQGPGQDPQFLISFYEKMQSDKGSIPDRFSAQQFSDYHSELNMSSLELGDSALYFCASTSGEAYEQYFGPGTRLTVT.

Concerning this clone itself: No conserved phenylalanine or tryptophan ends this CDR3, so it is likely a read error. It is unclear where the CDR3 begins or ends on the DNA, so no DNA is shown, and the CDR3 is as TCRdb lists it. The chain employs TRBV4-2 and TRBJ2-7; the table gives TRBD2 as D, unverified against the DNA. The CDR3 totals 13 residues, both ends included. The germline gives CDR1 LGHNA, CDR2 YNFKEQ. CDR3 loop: CASSQEVTSALTL.

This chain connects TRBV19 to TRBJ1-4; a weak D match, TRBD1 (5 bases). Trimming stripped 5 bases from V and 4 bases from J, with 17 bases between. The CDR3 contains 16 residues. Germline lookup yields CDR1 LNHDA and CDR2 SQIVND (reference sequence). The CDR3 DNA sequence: TGTGCCAGTAGTTCGCCCCCGGGACCCCTTAATGAAAAACTGTTTTTT. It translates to CASSSPPGPLNEKLFF.

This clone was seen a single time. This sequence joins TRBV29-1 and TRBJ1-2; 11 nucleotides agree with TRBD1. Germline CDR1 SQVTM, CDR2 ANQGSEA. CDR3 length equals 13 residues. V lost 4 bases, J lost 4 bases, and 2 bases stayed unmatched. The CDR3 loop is CSVGTGGGYGYTF. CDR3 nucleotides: TGCAGCGTTGGGACAGGGGGCGGCTATGGCTACACCTTC.

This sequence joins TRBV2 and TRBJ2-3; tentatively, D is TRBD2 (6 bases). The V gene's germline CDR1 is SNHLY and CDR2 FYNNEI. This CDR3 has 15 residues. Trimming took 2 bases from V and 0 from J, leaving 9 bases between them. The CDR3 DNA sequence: TGTGCCAGCAGTGAATGGCGGGGTAGCACAGATACGCAGTATTTT. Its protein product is CASSEWRGSTDTQYF.

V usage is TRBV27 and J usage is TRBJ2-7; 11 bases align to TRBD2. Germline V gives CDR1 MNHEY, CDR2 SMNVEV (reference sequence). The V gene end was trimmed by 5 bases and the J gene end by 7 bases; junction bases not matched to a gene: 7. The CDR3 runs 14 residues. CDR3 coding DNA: TGTGCCAGCAGTAGACTAGCGGGAAACGGAGAGCAGTACTTC. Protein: CASSRLAGNGEQYF.

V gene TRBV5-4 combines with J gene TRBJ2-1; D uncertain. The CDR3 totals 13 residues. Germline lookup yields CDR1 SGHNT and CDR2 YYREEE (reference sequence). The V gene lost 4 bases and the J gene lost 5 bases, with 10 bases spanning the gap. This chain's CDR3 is CASSAGRNNEQFF. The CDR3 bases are TGTGCCAGCAGCGCTGGACGAAACAATGAGCAGTTCTTC.

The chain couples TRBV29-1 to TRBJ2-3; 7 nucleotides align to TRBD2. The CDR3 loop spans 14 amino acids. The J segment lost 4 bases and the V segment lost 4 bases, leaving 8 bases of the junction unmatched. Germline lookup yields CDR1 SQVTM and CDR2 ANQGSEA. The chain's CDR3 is CSVVPSGISDTQYF. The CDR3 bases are TGCAGCGTTGTCCCCAGCGGGATATCAGATACGCAGTATTTT.

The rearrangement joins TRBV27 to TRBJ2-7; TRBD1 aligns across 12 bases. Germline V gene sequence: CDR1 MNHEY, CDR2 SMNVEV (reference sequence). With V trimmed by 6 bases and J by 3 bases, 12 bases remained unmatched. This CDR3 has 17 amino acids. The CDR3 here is CASREPGQGAFDYEQYF. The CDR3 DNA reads TGTGCCAGCAGGGAACCGGGACAGGGGGCATTTGACTACGAGCAGTACTTC.

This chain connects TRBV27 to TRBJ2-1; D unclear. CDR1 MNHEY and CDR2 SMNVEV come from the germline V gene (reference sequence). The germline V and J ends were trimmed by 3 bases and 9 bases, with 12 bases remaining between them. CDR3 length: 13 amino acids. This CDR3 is CASSFPPSGEQFF. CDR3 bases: TGTGCCAGCAGTTTTCCTCCGTCGGGTGAGCAGTTCTTC.

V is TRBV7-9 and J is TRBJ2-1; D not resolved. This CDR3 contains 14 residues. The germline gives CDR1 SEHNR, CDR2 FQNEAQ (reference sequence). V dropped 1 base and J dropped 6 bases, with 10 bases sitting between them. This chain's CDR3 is CASSLGSTGNEQFF. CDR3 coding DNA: TGTGCCAGCAGCTTAGGGAGCACCGGCAATGAGCAGTTCTTC.

CDR3 sequence (DNA): TGTGCCAGCAGCTTACGGGAGTCGACCGGGGAGCTGTTTTTT. Translating it yields CASSLRESTGELFF. The chain is built from TRBV5-4 and TRBJ2-2; maybe TRBD2 (6 bases). CDR1 and CDR2 (germline): SGHNT, YYREEE (reference sequence). The CDR3 extends over 14 amino acids. V shed 2 bases and J shed 5 bases, with 10 bases lying between them. The full variable domain, rest sourced from reference TRBV5-4 and TRBJ2-2, is ETGVTQSPTHLIKTRGQQVTLRCSSQSGHNTVSWYQQALGQGPQFIFQYYREEENGRGNFPPRFSGLQFPNYSSELNVNALELDDSALYLCASSLRESTGELFFGEGSRLTVL.

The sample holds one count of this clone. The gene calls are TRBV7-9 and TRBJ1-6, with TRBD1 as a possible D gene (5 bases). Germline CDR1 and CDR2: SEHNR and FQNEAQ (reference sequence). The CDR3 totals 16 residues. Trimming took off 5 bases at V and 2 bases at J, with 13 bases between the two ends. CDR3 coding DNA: TGTGCCAGCAGCCCAGCCGGGGGACCCTATAATTCACCCCTCCACTTT. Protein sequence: CASSPAGGPYNSPLHF. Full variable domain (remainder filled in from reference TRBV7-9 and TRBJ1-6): DTGVSQNPRHKITKRGQNVTFRCDPISEHNRLYWYRQTLGQGPEFLTYFQNEAQLEKSRLLSDRFSAERPKGSFSTLEIQRTEQGDSAMYLCASSPAGGPYNSPLHFGNGTRLTVT.

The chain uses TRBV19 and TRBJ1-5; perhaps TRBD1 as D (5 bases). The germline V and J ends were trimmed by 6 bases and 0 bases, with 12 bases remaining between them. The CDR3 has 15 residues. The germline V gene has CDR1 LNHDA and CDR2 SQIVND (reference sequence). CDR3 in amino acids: CASSPEGLSNQPQHF. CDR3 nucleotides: TGTGCCAGTAGCCCGGAGGGACTTAGCAATCAGCCCCAGCATTTT.

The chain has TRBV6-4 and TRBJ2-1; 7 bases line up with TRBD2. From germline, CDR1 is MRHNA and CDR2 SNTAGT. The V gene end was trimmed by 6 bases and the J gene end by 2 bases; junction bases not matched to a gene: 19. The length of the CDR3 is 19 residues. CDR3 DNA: TGTGCCAGCAGCCCCCTGGGTAGCGGGTCTTCTGGTGCCTACAATGAGCAGTTCTTC. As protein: CASSPLGSGSSGAYNEQFF.

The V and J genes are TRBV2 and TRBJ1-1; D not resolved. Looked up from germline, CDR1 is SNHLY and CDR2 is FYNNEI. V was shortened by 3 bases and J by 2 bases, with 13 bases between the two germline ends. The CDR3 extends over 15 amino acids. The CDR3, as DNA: TGTGCCAGCAGTGAGCAACCCGGAATCAACACTGAAGCTTTCTTT. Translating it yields CASSEQPGINTEAFF.

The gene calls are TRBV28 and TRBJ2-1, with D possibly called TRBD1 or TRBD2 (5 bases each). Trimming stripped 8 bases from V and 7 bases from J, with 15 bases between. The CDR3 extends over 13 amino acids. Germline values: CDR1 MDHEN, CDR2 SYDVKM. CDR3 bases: TGTGCCAGCGGCCAGTTTTGGGGGAATGAGCAGTTCTTC. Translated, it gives CASGQFWGNEQFF.

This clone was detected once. Here the CDR3 reads CASSGGRGYSNQPQHF. The CDR3 DNA reads TGTGCCAGCAGTGGAGGGAGGGGATATAGCAATCAGCCCCAGCATTTT. This sequence joins TRBV27 and TRBJ1-5, with D perhaps TRBD1 (5 bases). Trimming shortened V by 5 bases and J by 0 bases, and 14 bases separated the two germline ends. The CDR3 covers 16 residues. CDR1 and CDR2 (germline): MNHEY, SMNVEV (reference sequence).

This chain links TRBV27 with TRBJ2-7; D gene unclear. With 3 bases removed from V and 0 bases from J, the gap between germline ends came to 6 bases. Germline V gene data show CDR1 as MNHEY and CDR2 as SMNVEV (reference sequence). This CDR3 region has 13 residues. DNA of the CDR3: TGTGCCAGCAGTTTTGACTTCTCCTACGAGCAGTACTTC. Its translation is CASSFDFSYEQYF.

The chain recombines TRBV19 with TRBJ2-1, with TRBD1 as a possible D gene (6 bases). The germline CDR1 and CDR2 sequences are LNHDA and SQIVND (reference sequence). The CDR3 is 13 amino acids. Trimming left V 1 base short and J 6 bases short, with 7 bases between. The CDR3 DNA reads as TGTGCCAGTAGTATAGGGACAGCCAATGAGCAGTTCTTC. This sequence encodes CASSIGTANEQFF. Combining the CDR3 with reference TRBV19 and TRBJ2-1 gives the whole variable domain DGGITQSPKYLFRKEGQNVTLSCEQNLNHDAMYWYRQDPGQGLRLIYYSQIVNDFQKGDIAEGYSVSREKKESFPLTVTSAQKNPTAFYLCASSIGTANEQFFGPGTRLTVL.

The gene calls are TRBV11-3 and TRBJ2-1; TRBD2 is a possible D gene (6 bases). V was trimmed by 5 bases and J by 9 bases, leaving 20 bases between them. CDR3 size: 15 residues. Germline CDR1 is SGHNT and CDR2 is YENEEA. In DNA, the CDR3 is TGTGCCAGCAGCCCCCGGGACTTAGGGGCTTCTGAGCAGTTCTTC. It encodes CASSPRDLGASEQFF.

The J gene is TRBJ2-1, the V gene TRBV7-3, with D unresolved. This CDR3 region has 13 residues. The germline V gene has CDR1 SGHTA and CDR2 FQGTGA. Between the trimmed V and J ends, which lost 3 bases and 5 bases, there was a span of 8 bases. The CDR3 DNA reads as TGTGCCAGCAGCTTCTCAATCCACAATGAGCAGTTCTTC. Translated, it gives CASSFSIHNEQFF.